This T cell receptor beta chain emerged from a study of patients and donors after allogeneic stem cell transplantation. Germline CDR1 and CDR2: LNHNV and YYDKDF (reference sequence). The CDR3 contains 17 residues. V dropped 1 base and J dropped 3 bases, with 18 bases sitting between them. TCRdb reprocessed the RT-PCR reads with MiXCR, giving one entry per CDR3 protein. Of approximately 160,000 distinct CDR3 sequences listed, over 25% were seen once; the top ten hold approximately 3%. V gene TRBV15 combines with J gene TRBJ1-1; the D gene is possibly TRBD1 (6 bases). This receptor was taken from a human donor who was either an allogeneic HSCT recipient or a stem cell or donor lymphocyte infusion donor (not recorded which). It is not recorded whose cells these are; they may come from a transplant donor. Sequencing was done on a sample of blood, either unsorted or a sorted T cell fraction (not recorded which). The CDR3 DNA follows: TGTGCCACCAGCAGAGGGGTCAGGGGAGGCTTACACACTGAAGCTTTCTTT. Protein product: CATSRGVRGGLHTEAFF.